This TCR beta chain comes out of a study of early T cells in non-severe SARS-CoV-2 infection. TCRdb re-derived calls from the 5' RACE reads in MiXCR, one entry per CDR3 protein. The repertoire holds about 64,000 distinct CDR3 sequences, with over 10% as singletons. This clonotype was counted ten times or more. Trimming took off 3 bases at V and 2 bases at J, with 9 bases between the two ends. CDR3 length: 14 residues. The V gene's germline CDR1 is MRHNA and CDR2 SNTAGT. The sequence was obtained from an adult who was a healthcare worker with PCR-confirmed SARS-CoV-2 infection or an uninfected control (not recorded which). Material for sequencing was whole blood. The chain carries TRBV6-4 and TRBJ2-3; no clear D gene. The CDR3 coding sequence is TGTGCCAGCAGTGAGCGAGGTTCCACAGATACGCAGTATTTT. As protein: CASSERGSTDTQYF.